These 12 T cell receptor beta chains were all obtained from the same sample, sequenced in a study of graft-versus-host responses after intestinal transplantation. Which antigens these TCRs recognize remains unknown. Libraries were prepared by immunoSEQ multiplex PCR; TCRdb keeps only in-frame clonotypes and omits some of them. There are around 69,000 clones in the sample; around 90% occur only once, and less than 5% lies in the top ten. The sample was unstimulated CD8+ T cells sorted from spleen or lymph node cells, taken before transplant. Receptor source: a human donor who was the organ donor for an intestinal transplant.

The chain has TRBV6-4 and TRBJ1-6, with D unclear. Trimming left V 3 bases short and J 4 bases short, with 4 bases between. In germline, CDR1 is MRHNA, CDR2 SNTAGT. This CDR3 comprises 13 residues. CDR3 bases: TGTGCCAGCAGTGAAGAGTATAATTCACCCCTCCACTTT. It encodes CASSEEYNSPLHF.

This sequence joins TRBV5-1 and TRBJ2-2; 9 nucleotides match TRBD2. This CDR3 is built from 19 residues. Per the germline V gene, CDR1 is SGHRS and CDR2 is YFSETQ. J gave up 0 bases and V 4 bases, and 13 bases lay outside the gene matches. CDR3 sequence: CASSKTRIGTSPNTGELFF. The CDR3 bases are TGCGCCAGCAGCAAAACACGAATAGGGACTAGCCCGAACACCGGGGAGCTGTTTTTT.

The genes are TRBV27 and TRBJ2-1, with D maybe TRBD2 (5 bases). Germline V lookup: CDR1 MNHEY, CDR2 SMNVEV (reference sequence). This CDR3 contains 16 residues. Trimming stripped 2 bases from V and 0 bases from J, with 11 bases between. DNA for the CDR3: TGTGCCAGCAGTTTAGAGGGCTGGAGCTCCTACAATGAGCAGTTCTTC. Translated, it gives CASSLEGWSSYNEQFF.

CDR3 in amino acids: CAISEWEQGAANTEAFF. The CDR3 DNA reads TGTGCCATCAGTGAGTGGGAGCAGGGGGCGGCGAACACTGAAGCTTTCTTT. The chain couples TRBV10-3 to TRBJ1-1, with 8 bases fitting TRBD1. The CDR3 is made up of 17 amino acids. The ends lost 1 base at V and 1 base at J; junction bases unmatched: 8. The V gene's germline CDR1 is ENHRY and CDR2 SYGVKD.

This clone was counted once. J is TRBJ1-5 and V is TRBV28, with 8 bases lining up with TRBD1. The CDR3 consists of 18 residues. V trimming: 4 bases; J trimming: 4 bases; junction bases outside the gene matches: 15. Germline lookup yields CDR1 MDHEN and CDR2 SYDVKM. The CDR3: CASSSRVLGQGGNQPQHF. CDR3 bases: TGTGCCAGCAGTTCCCGGGTCCTCGGACAGGGTGGGAATCAGCCCCAGCATTTT.

V is TRBV7-8 and J is TRBJ2-1; 9 positions match TRBD1. CDR3 length: 15 residues. Germline CDR1 is SGHVS and CDR2 is FQNEAQ. V was clipped by 5 bases and J by 7 bases; unmatched bases: 9. This CDR3 is CASSPLLTGGNEQFF. The CDR3 region has the DNA TGTGCCAGCAGCCCCCTATTGACAGGGGGGAATGAGCAGTTCTTC.

CDR3 residues: CSVSRVTYAKNIQYF. CDR3 sequence (DNA): TGCAGCGTTTCCCGGGTGACGTACGCCAAAAACATTCAGTACTTC. The genes are TRBV29-1 and TRBJ2-4; D is undetermined. The V and J ends lost 5 bases and 1 base respectively, with 15 bases between them. The CDR3 covers 15 residues. The germline gives CDR1 SQVTM, CDR2 ANQGSEA. Full variable domain (outside the CDR3, taken from reference TRBV29-1 and TRBJ2-4): SAVISQKPSRDICQRGTSLTIQCQVDSQVTMMFWYRQQPGQSLTLIATANQGSEATYESGFVIDKFPISRPNLTFSTLTVSNMSPEDSSIYLCSVSRVTYAKNIQYFGAGTRLSVL.

The V and J genes are TRBV19 and TRBJ2-5; unclear D gene. Trimming pared 3 bases from V and 1 base from J, leaving 6 bases between. Germline assignment: CDR1 LNHDA and CDR2 SQIVND (reference sequence). The CDR3 covers 13 residues. The DNA of the CDR3 is TGTGCCAGTAGTATGACTGTCCAAGAGACCCAGTACTTC. It specifies CASSMTVQETQYF.

The chain recombines TRBV7-8 with TRBJ2-5; possibly TRBD2 for D (5 bases). The CDR3 covers 15 residues. V lost 4 bases to trimming and J lost 2 bases, with 14 bases between them. The V gene's germline CDR1 is SGHVS and CDR2 FQNEAQ. In DNA, the CDR3 is TGTGCCAGCAGCTCCCTAGAGCGGATACAAGAGACCCAGTACTTC. Its protein product is CASSSLERIQETQYF. The whole variable domain, remainder taken from reference TRBV7-8 and TRBJ2-5, is GAGVSQSPRYKVAKRGQDVALRCDPISGHVSLFWYQQALGQGPEFLTYFQNEAQLDKSGLPSDRFFAERPEGSVSTLKIQRTQQEDSAVYLCASSSLERIQETQYFGPGTRLLVL.

This rearrangement joins TRBV7-3 to TRBJ2-1; 9 bases fit TRBD2. The CDR3 is 17 amino acids. Per germline, CDR1 SGHTA and CDR2 FQGTGA. Trimming took 4 bases from V and 3 from J; bases not matched to a gene: 10. For the CDR3, the DNA is TGTGCCAGCAGCTGGATTAAAGCGGGGGGTTTCTACAATGAGCAGTTCTTC. This sequence encodes CASSWIKAGGFYNEQFF.

This rearrangement joins TRBV6-5 to TRBJ1-1; D is uncertain. The germline gives CDR1 MNHEY, CDR2 SVGAGI. The ends were cut back, 2 bases at V and 2 bases at J, with 6 bases in the middle. This CDR3 has 13 amino acids. CDR3 loop: CASSYGRNTEAFF. The CDR3 coding sequence is TGTGCCAGCAGTTACGGCAGAAACACTGAAGCTTTCTTT.

The rearrangement links TRBV7-8 to TRBJ1-2; D might be TRBD1 (6 bases). Germline assignment: CDR1 SGHVS and CDR2 FQNEAQ. CDR3 size: 18 residues. Between the trimmed V and J ends, which lost 1 base and 5 bases, there was a span of 23 bases. CDR3 sequence: CASSLGQGIPRDPYGYTF. CDR3 nucleotide sequence: TGTGCCAGCAGCTTAGGGCAGGGGATCCCTAGAGACCCATATGGCTACACCTTC.